These 6 T cell receptor beta chains were all obtained from the same sample, sequenced in a study of cytomegalovirus exposure and HLA in healthy donors. The PCR employed 60 Vbeta primers together with 13 Jbeta primers. Assay: immunoSEQ multiplex PCR; the TCRdb copy retains only in-frame clones and omits some. The sample includes 95,000 to 110,000 clones, around 77% of them seen just once. The sequencing input was PBMCs. The source is a man in his fifties or sixties in good health and CMV-seropositive.

The chain recombines TRBV9 with TRBJ2-7; TRBD1 agrees at 7 bases. The length of the CDR3 is 15 residues. Per germline, CDR1 SGDLS and CDR2 YYNGEE. V dropped 2 bases and J dropped 1; count of bases not matched to a gene: 6. The CDR3 here is CASSVRDSSSYEQYF. The CDR3 region has the DNA TGTGCCAGCAGCGTCCGGGACAGCTCATCCTACGAGCAGTACTTC.

The chain links TRBV2 to TRBJ1-2, with TRBD1 matching over 8 bases. The CDR3 consists of 14 residues. J gave up 4 bases and V 4 bases, and 5 bases lay outside the gene matches. The germline CDR1 and CDR2 sequences are SNHLY and FYNNEI. CDR3 protein: CASSGGQGRYGYTF. CDR3 nucleotide sequence: TGTGCCAGCAGTGGAGGACAGGGTCGCTATGGCTACACCTTC.

The CDR3 protein is CASSLGSVYEQYF. The CDR3, as DNA: TGTGCCAGCAGTTTAGGTAGCGTCTACGAGCAGTACTTC. The chain links TRBV28 to TRBJ2-7, with D possibly TRBD2 on 5 matching bases. Germline values: CDR1 MDHEN, CDR2 SYDVKM. This CDR3 has 13 residues. Trimming left V 2 bases short and J 3 bases short, with 8 bases between.

The chain employs TRBV5-1 and TRBJ1-2, with 8 bases matching TRBD1. The CDR3 sequence is 16 residues long. Per germline, CDR1 SGHRS and CDR2 YFSETQ. V lost 0 bases to trimming and J lost 4 bases; unmatched junction nucleotides: 8. The CDR3 DNA sequence: TGCGCCAGCAGCTTGGAAAAATTGGGACAGGTCTATGGCTACACCTTC. Protein product: CASSLEKLGQVYGYTF.

The chain combines TRBV18 with TRBJ2-7; a weak D match, TRBD2 (6 bases). The CDR3 runs to 14 residues. The germline V gene encodes CDR1 KGHSH and CDR2 LQKENI. V was clipped by 2 bases and J by 7 bases, with 15 bases between them. DNA of the CDR3: TGTGCCAGCTCACCAGGAGGGCCTAATGGGGAGCAGTACTTC. This codes for CASSPGGPNGEQYF.

The rearrangement joins TRBV9 to TRBJ1-2; 7 bases fit TRBD1. This CDR3 comprises 15 residues. The junction had 6 bases not matched to a gene; V was cut back by 3 bases and J by 1 base. Looked up from germline, CDR1 is SGDLS and CDR2 is YYNGEE. CDR3 residues: CASSAEGDSNYGYTF. The CDR3 DNA reads as TGTGCCAGCAGCGCCGAGGGGGACAGTAACTATGGCTACACCTTC.